The present TCR beta chain was sequenced within a study of CD8+CD57+ T cells in acquired aplastic anemia. On the study more broadly: Sequencing produced an average of about 10 million reads per healthy donor for CD4+ cells.

Germline CDR1 is SGHRS and CDR2 is YFSETQ. The CDR3 is made up of 14 amino acids. V shed 4 bases, J shed 1 base, and the junction held 4 bases outside the gene matches. CDR3 and TCR beta VDJ profiling relied on genomic DNA as the template. TCRdb ran MiXCR on the reads and lists one entry per CDR3 protein. The sample shows 130,000 or so distinct CDR3 sequences, more than 35% of them seen only once. The sample holds many counts of this clonotype. The clonotype comes from a human donor in good health, serving as a control. The chain couples TRBV5-1 to TRBJ2-5; 7 bases agree with TRBD2. The material sequenced was sorted CD4+, CD8+, or CD8+CD57+ T cells (not recorded which) from PBMCs. The chain's CDR3 is CASSTTSVQETQYF. The CDR3 DNA sequence: TGCGCCAGCAGCACTACTAGCGTCCAAGAGACCCAGTACTTC.